The 3 T cell receptor beta chains below come from one sample, sequenced in a study of blood T cell repertoires in COVID-19. Repertoires were generated with immunoSEQ multiplex PCR, while TCRdb's copy carries only in-frame clones and drops some. The data hold 120,000 or so clones, with 80% to 90% observed a single time. The specimen sequenced was peripheral blood. The receptor set was obtained from a man between 65 and 85 years old with active or convalescent COVID-19.

The CDR3 spells CASSVRTSGSIWTDTQYF. Written as DNA, the CDR3 is TGTGCCAGCAGTGTCCGGACTAGCGGGAGTATTTGGACAGATACGCAGTATTTT. The chain joins TRBV2 to TRBJ2-3, with TRBD2 matching 13 bases. The CDR3 has 18 residues. Germline CDR1 SNHLY, CDR2 FYNNEI. Trimming removed 4 bases from V and 3 bases from J; junction bases left unmatched: 10. Together with reference TRBV2 and TRBJ2-3, the CDR3 gives the full variable domain: EPEVTQTPSHQVTQMGQEVILRCVPISNHLYFYWYRQILGQKVEFLVSFYNNEISEKSEIFDDQFSVERPDGSNFTLKIRSTKLEDSAMYFCASSVRTSGSIWTDTQYFGPGTRLTVL.

The V gene is TRBV6-5, the J gene TRBJ1-1; D gene uncertain. The length of the CDR3 is 13 residues. Germline CDR1 MNHEY, CDR2 SVGAGI. Trimming cost V 7 bases and J 0 bases, with 9 bases left between them. The CDR3 sequence: CASNRDMNTEAFF. As DNA, the CDR3 is TGTGCCAGCAACAGAGACATGAACACTGAAGCTTTCTTT.

This chain uses TRBV4-2 with TRBJ2-5; the match to TRBD2 covers 14 bases. Germline CDR1 reads LGHNA; CDR2 reads YNFKEQ. V lost 5 bases, J lost 5 bases, and 10 bases stayed unmatched. The CDR3 totals 17 residues. Written as DNA, the CDR3 is TGTGCCAGCAGCGGCGGGACTAGCGGGAGCGGGGGGGAGACCCAGTACTTC. Translated: CASSGGTSGSGGETQYF.